This TCR beta chain was identified in a study of OX40 agonist ivuxolimab in advanced cancers. V lost 4 bases, J lost 0 bases, and 9 bases lay in between. Germline V gene data show CDR1 as SGHDN and CDR2 as FVKESK. This CDR3 spans 14 amino acids. The repertoire was sequenced with immunoSEQ multiplex PCR; TCRdb's copy has only in-frame clones and lacks some. The data show more than 60,000 clones, 75% to 90% seen once. This clone was picked up a small number of times. This specimen was CD4+ or CD8+ T cells sorted from blood, taken in a trial of the OX40 agonist ivuxolimab. The V gene is TRBV14, the J gene TRBJ1-1; the D is unclear. The receptor was derived from an adult with an advanced solid tumor such as melanoma, head and neck, liver or kidney cancer. In DNA form, the CDR3 reads TGTGCCAGCAGCCTACCCGGACTGAACACTGAAGCTTTCTTT. This encodes CASSLPGLNTEAFF.